This T cell receptor beta chain comes out of a study of cytomegalovirus exposure and HLA in healthy donors (dated by TCRdb to 2017 to 2019). Notes on the research overall: According to a later analysis, one platform produced both the 110 or so validation repertoires and the 666 repertoires of the first cohort. The aim of the study was to test whether cataloging public T cell receptors could identify signatures of past pathogen exposure. A separate validation cohort of over a hundred different subjects was used in addition to the roughly 670-subject first cohort. To predict cytomegalovirus infection status, the study brought together high-throughput TCR immunosequencing, statistical association of individual TCRs with disease status, and machine learning.

The donors were included in the validation cohort of some 120 subjects, a group kept apart from the roughly 700-subject first cohort. As concerns this clone: The clone's antigen remains unknown. Per-nucleotide qualities are absent, and no much larger clonotype sits a single base away.

Library preparation employed the immunoSEQ multiplex PCR assay. Regarding the original processing steps: A statistical classification framework was built to diagnose cytomegalovirus status from the catalog of TCR beta chain sequences. TCRdb stores this immuneACCESS table with in-frame sequences only. Part of the clones is absent; in the studies checked, under half of the shortfall reflects unresolved V genes, and no reason is known for the rest. The V and J calls and clone size are taken from that table; D and trimming were inferred from the DNA. In all, the sample holds almost 200,000 clones, and about 81% of those were seen once. The ten largest account for around 1.2% of the sample. V is trimmed back by 5 bases and J by 0 bases, and the junction contains 10 bases that no gene match accounts for. CDR1 MDHEN and CDR2 SYDVKM were looked up in the germline V gene. Including the terminal cysteine and phenylalanine, the CDR3 comprises 18 residues. CDR3 DNA only is kept here, 54 bases in frame from base 1.

The full study reports these points: In both the original and validation cohorts, the classifier was reported to diagnose cytomegalovirus status with high specificity and sensitivity. Most TCR sequences were seen in very few donors, while some public TCRs were found in many individuals. According to the authors, the approach could potentially be generalized to other disease states and immunological phenotypes. Three of the identified cytomegalovirus-associated TCR beta chains were confirmed in vitro to be specific for cytomegalovirus antigens. All 120 or so repertoires were used to score co-occurrence in the validation cohort in a later analysis, because that analysis had no HLA typing for the cohort. In the study, approximately 160 TCR beta chains were listed as associated with cytomegalovirus. In a later analysis, TCRs clustered in the first cohort were found to also tend to co-occur in the approximately 120 validation repertoires, with 85% to 95% of cluster scores above 0.

The chain was built from TRBV28 and TRBJ2-6, and 7 junctional nucleotides match TRBD2. The clonotype was recovered from a woman aged 30 to 39 in good health and CMV-seronegative. The sample comprised PBMCs. The encoded CDR3 is CASSTGTITSSGANVLTF. The nucleotide sequence reads TGTGCCAGCAGTACTGGGACTATTACCAGCTCTGGGGCCAACGTCCTGACTTTC.